The next 26 T cell receptor beta chains were all read from a single sample in a study of blood T cell repertoires in COVID-19. Produced via immunoSEQ multiplex PCR; TCRdb's table is partial and in-frame only. This sample has 120,000 to 150,000 clones, with about 88% found just once. The sequenced sample was peripheral blood. The receptors stem from a man aged 50-59 years with active or convalescent COVID-19.

The chain has TRBV7-9 and TRBJ2-5, with D possibly TRBD1 on 6 matching bases. V lost 3 bases, J lost 5 bases, and 16 bases lay in between. Germline V lookup: CDR1 SEHNR, CDR2 FQNEAQ (reference sequence). CDR3 length equals 15 residues. The CDR3 bases are TGTGCCAGCAGCTTGGGCCAGGGGATGGTGGAGACCCAGTACTTC. As protein: CASSLGQGMVETQYF. Together with reference TRBV7-9 and TRBJ2-5, the CDR3 gives the full variable domain: DTGVSQNPRHKITKRGQNVTFRCDPISEHNRLYWYRQTLGQGPEFLTYFQNEAQLEKSRLLSDRFSAERPKGSFSTLEIQRTEQGDSAMYLCASSLGQGMVETQYFGPGTRLLVL.

The V and J genes are TRBV9 and TRBJ1-1; D is unresolved. From germline, CDR1 is SGDLS and CDR2 YYNGEE. Between the trimmed V and J ends, which lost 3 bases and 4 bases, there was a span of 10 bases. The CDR3 runs 13 residues. CDR3 loop: CASSGAAGTEAFF. In nucleotides, the CDR3 is TGTGCCAGCAGCGGGGCAGCGGGCACTGAAGCTTTCTTT.

In DNA, the CDR3 is TGTGCCAGCAGCTTAGCGGGTAGCGGGAGATACAATGAGCAGTTCTTC. It specifies CASSLAGSGRYNEQFF. The chain employs TRBV7-6 and TRBJ2-1, with 9 bases fitting TRBD2. CDR3 length: 16 residues. Trimming took 0 bases from V and 4 from J; bases not matched to a gene: 4. Per germline, CDR1 SGHVS and CDR2 FNYEAQ.

This clone was detected a few times. CDR3: CASTSEGLSGYSPLHF. CDR3 nucleotide sequence: TGTGCCAGCACCTCCGAGGGTCTCAGCGGGTATTCACCCCTCCACTTT. The chain uses TRBV28 and TRBJ1-6, with D unclear. Trimming removed 7 bases from V and 8 bases from J, with 21 bases in between. CDR3 length equals 16 residues. The germline V gene encodes CDR1 MDHEN and CDR2 SYDVKM.

The chain combines TRBV4-1 with TRBJ2-2; the D gene is possibly TRBD1 (6 bases). Germline CDR1 and CDR2: MGHRA and YSYEKL. The CDR3 has 15 amino acids. V was pared by 1 base and J by 2 bases, with 8 bases between. DNA for the CDR3: TGCGCCAGCAGCCAAGGGACAGCCAACACCGGGGAGCTGTTTTTT. Its protein product is CASSQGTANTGELFF.

The chain links TRBV4-1 to TRBJ2-3; 9 positions match TRBD2. The ends lost 0 bases at V and 8 bases at J; junction bases unmatched: 9. The CDR3 contains 16 residues. CDR1 and CDR2 (germline): MGHRA, YSYEKL. CDR3 nucleotide sequence: TGCGCCAGCAGCCAAGATCGAGGGCGGGAGGGCGGTACGCAGTATTTT. It encodes CASSQDRGREGGTQYF.

The chain combines TRBV5-1 with TRBJ2-1; D is unclear. Germline V lookup: CDR1 SGHRS, CDR2 YFSETQ. The CDR3 loop spans 13 amino acids. Trimming stripped 0 bases from V and 3 bases from J, with 4 bases between. The CDR3, as DNA: TGCGCCAGCAGCTTGGGCGACTACAATGAGCAGTTCTTC. It is translated as CASSLGDYNEQFF.

This sequence joins TRBV5-1 and TRBJ2-5, with D unclear. CDR3 length equals 15 residues. CDR1 SGHRS and CDR2 YFSETQ come from the germline V gene. Trimming left V 1 base short and J 2 bases short, with 12 bases between. The CDR3 DNA is TGCGCCAGCAGCTTGAACAACGGAGTACAAGAGACCCAGTACTTC. Translating it yields CASSLNNGVQETQYF.

This clone is a singleton in its sample. The V and J genes are TRBV28 and TRBJ2-5, with TRBD1 matching 7 bases. The V and J ends lost 4 bases and 3 bases, in that order; junction bases with no gene match: 11. The germline gives CDR1 MDHEN, CDR2 SYDVKM. This CDR3 is built from 16 residues. In nucleotides, the CDR3 is TGTGCCAGCAGTTACTCGGGTCCCGGGACAGAAGAGACCCAGTACTTC. Translating gives CASSYSGPGTEETQYF.

J is TRBJ2-5 and V is TRBV7-9; 12 bases map to TRBD2. The trim removed 4 bases at V and 5 bases at J, leaving 11 bases unmatched. The germline V gene has CDR1 SEHNR and CDR2 FQNEAQ (reference sequence). The CDR3 contains 17 residues. The CDR3 loop reads CASSSWGLAGGWETQYF. In DNA, the CDR3 is TGTGCCAGCAGCTCGTGGGGACTAGCGGGCGGATGGGAGACCCAGTACTTC.

The chain is built from TRBV27 and TRBJ1-6; a possible D gene is TRBD1 (5 bases). There are 12 residues in the CDR3. The germline V gene has CDR1 MNHEY and CDR2 SMNVEV (reference sequence). Trimming took 4 bases from V and 17 from J, leaving 15 bases between them. For the CDR3, the DNA is TGTGCCAGCAGTTCCCGGGTGGGGGAGGTCCACTTT. This encodes CASSSRVGEVHF.

The chain joins TRBV28 to TRBJ1-2, with D tentatively TRBD1 (6 bases). Trimming left V 7 bases short and J 4 bases short, with 25 bases between. The CDR3 length is 17 residues. The germline gives CDR1 MDHEN, CDR2 SYDVKM. CDR3 region: CASNPGGSGAGVYGYTF. CDR3 nucleotides: TGTGCCAGCAACCCGGGGGGTTCGGGGGCCGGGGTCTATGGCTACACCTTC.

V gene TRBV24-1 combines with J gene TRBJ1-3; no definite D call. The CDR3 is made up of 17 amino acids. Germline V gene lookup returns CDR1 KGHDR and CDR2 SFDVKD. With 3 bases removed from V and 0 bases from J, the gap between germline ends came to 14 bases. For the CDR3, the DNA is TGTGCCACCAGTGATGTCCCGGGGAGTTCCTCTGGAAACACCATATATTTT. Translating it yields CATSDVPGSSSGNTIYF.

CDR3 protein: CASSLLAGKYEQYF. CDR3 nucleotides: TGTGCCAGCAGCTTACTAGCGGGAAAATACGAGCAGTACTTC. The chain carries TRBV7-8 and TRBJ2-7, with 9 bases that match TRBD2. CDR1 is SGHVS and CDR2 is FQNEAQ in the germline V gene. The V and J ends lost 2 bases and 4 bases, in that order; junction bases with no gene match: 3. The CDR3 has 14 amino acids.

The chain carries TRBV19 and TRBJ2-3; 8 positions agree with TRBD2. Unmatched junction bases numbered 5, after V lost 6 bases and J lost 3 bases. This CDR3 is 14 amino acids long. Looked up from germline, CDR1 is LNHDA and CDR2 is SQIVND (reference sequence). CDR3 coding DNA: TGTGCCAGTAGGCCTCCGGGAGGGACAGATACGCAGTATTTT. The encoded protein is CASRPPGGTDTQYF.

The chain employs TRBV28 and TRBJ1-2, with D uncertain. Looked up from germline, CDR1 is MDHEN and CDR2 is SYDVKM. This CDR3 is built from 13 residues. The germline V and J ends were trimmed by 7 bases and 6 bases, with 15 bases remaining between them. The CDR3 reads CASKLAGVNGYTF. The CDR3 coding sequence is TGTGCCAGCAAGTTGGCAGGCGTGAATGGCTACACCTTC.

The CDR3, as DNA: TGTGCCAGCAGCCCGAGGACAGGGCAATACGTGAACACTGAAGCTTTCTTT. Translating it yields CASSPRTGQYVNTEAFF. This chain connects TRBV13 to TRBJ1-1; the match to TRBD1 covers 8 bases. This CDR3 has 17 amino acids. Germline lookup yields CDR1 PRHDT and CDR2 FYEKMQ (reference sequence). V lost 5 bases to trimming and J lost 0 bases; unmatched junction nucleotides: 11.

The chain uses TRBV5-4 and TRBJ2-5; 9 bases agree with TRBD1. CDR1 and CDR2 from the germline V gene are SGHNT and YYREEE (reference sequence). The CDR3 is 15 amino acids. V was clipped by 4 bases and J by 5 bases; unmatched bases: 9. The CDR3 coding sequence is TGTGCCAGCAGCAGGGACAGGGACGTTGGGGAGACCCAGTACTTC. This translates into CASSRDRDVGETQYF.

The sample holds a few counts of this clone. This chain joins TRBV5-1 and TRBJ2-2, with D tentatively TRBD1 (6 bases). The CDR3 is 18 amino acids. Trimming removed 0 bases from V and 3 bases from J, with 18 bases in between. Germline V gene sequence: CDR1 SGHRS, CDR2 YFSETQ. CDR3 loop: CASSLAALYQGYTGELFF. CDR3 coding DNA: TGCGCCAGCAGCTTGGCGGCGTTGTACCAGGGGTACACCGGGGAGCTGTTTTTT.

This clone is a singleton in its sample. The V and J genes are TRBV7-8 and TRBJ2-4; D is uncertain. Trimming removed 4 bases from V and 0 bases from J, with 10 bases in between. Germline CDR1 SGHVS, CDR2 FQNEAQ. The CDR3 is made up of 15 amino acids. CDR3 DNA sequence: TGTGCCAGCAGCTCGAGGCGGCTAGCCAAAAACATTCAGTACTTC. It translates to CASSSRRLAKNIQYF.

A few counts support this clone. The chain joins TRBV27 to TRBJ2-2; 8 bases map to TRBD1. Germline CDR1 is MNHEY and CDR2 is SMNVEV (reference sequence). This CDR3 has 16 amino acids. The ends lost 1 base at V and 6 bases at J; junction bases unmatched: 7. This CDR3 reads CASSLFFRGQAGELFF. CDR3 DNA: TGTGCCAGCAGTTTATTCTTTCGGGGACAGGCCGGGGAGCTGTTTTTT.

This sequence joins TRBV18 and TRBJ2-6; D call uncertain. The V and J ends lost 3 bases and 2 bases respectively, with 14 bases between them. This CDR3 comprises 17 residues. CDR1 and CDR2 (germline): KGHSH, LQKENI. CDR3 in amino acids: CASSPGRKRTGANVLTF. CDR3 coding DNA: TGTGCCAGCTCACCCGGCAGGAAAAGAACTGGGGCCAACGTCCTGACTTTC.

This chain joins TRBV6-2 or TRBV6-3 and TRBJ2-1; 9 bases fit TRBD2. V shed 0 bases, J shed 10 bases, and the junction held 4 bases outside the gene matches. Germline V gene sequence: CDR1 MNHEY, CDR2 SVGEGT. CDR3 length equals 14 residues. The CDR3 DNA sequence: TGTGCCAGCAGTTACTCACCCAGCGGGAGGGAGCAGTTCTTC. This codes for CASSYSPSGREQFF.

The CDR3 region has the DNA TGTGCCAGCAGTGGGACAGGGGACCCCTCTGGGGCCAACGTCCTGACTTTC. The encoded protein is CASSGTGDPSGANVLTF. V gene TRBV6-1 combines with J gene TRBJ2-6, with 9 bases fitting TRBD1. J was trimmed by 0 bases and V by 4 bases; bases with no gene match: 4. The CDR3 is made up of 17 amino acids. Germline CDR1 is MNHNS and CDR2 is SASEGT.

The V and J genes are TRBV27 and TRBJ2-5; a possible D gene is TRBD2 (5 bases). This CDR3 is built from 13 residues. Germline V lookup: CDR1 MNHEY, CDR2 SMNVEV (reference sequence). Trimming cost V 4 bases and J 7 bases, with 13 bases left between them. The CDR3: CASSSTGSGTQYF. The CDR3 DNA sequence: TGTGCCAGCAGTTCAACCGGAAGCGGGACCCAGTACTTC.

The gene calls are TRBV5-1 and TRBJ1-2; 7 nucleotides line up with TRBD1. This CDR3 is 14 amino acids long. Germline-derived CDR1 and CDR2 are SGHRS and YFSETQ. With 2 bases clipped from V and 4 bases from J, the junction kept 5 bases outside the gene matches. The CDR3 protein is CASSFPGGGYGYTF. The CDR3 DNA reads TGCGCCAGCAGCTTTCCAGGGGGTGGCTATGGCTACACCTTC. The full variable domain, with the rest looked up from reference TRBV5-1 and TRBJ1-2, is KAGVTQTPRYLIKTRGQQVTLSCSPISGHRSVSWYQQTPGQGLQFLFEYFSETQRNKGNFPGRFSGRQFSNSRSEMNVSTLELGDSALYLCASSFPGGGYGYTFGSGTRLTVV.